This TCR beta chain comes out of a study of OX40 agonist ivuxolimab in advanced cancers. Whole-study findings and limits: Among T cells, CD8+ cells averaged more expanded clones than CD4+ cells.

The V end lost 8 bases, the J end lost 0 bases, and 13 bases lay between the germline ends. This CDR3 spans 15 amino acids. Germline CDR1 SEHNR, CDR2 FQNEAQ (reference sequence). Remarks on this clone: Its antigen is still unknown.

Assay: immunoSEQ multiplex PCR; the TCRdb copy retains only in-frame clones and omits some. Of under 25,000 clones in the sample, over 80% were seen once. This specimen was CD4+ or CD8+ T cells sorted from blood, taken in a trial of the OX40 agonist ivuxolimab. The sequence was obtained from an adult with an advanced solid tumor such as melanoma, head and neck, liver or kidney cancer. The rearrangement joins TRBV7-9 to TRBJ1-4; no definite D call. The CDR3 here is CASGEEGTTNEKLFF. The CDR3 DNA sequence: TGTGCCAGCGGCGAGGAGGGAACAACTAATGAAAAACTGTTTTTT. The variable domain in full, with the rest retrieved from reference TRBV7-9 and TRBJ1-4, is DTGVSQNPRHKITKRGQNVTFRCDPISEHNRLYWYRQTLGQGPEFLTYFQNEAQLEKSRLLSDRFSAERPKGSFSTLEIQRTEQGDSAMYLCASGEEGTTNEKLFFGSGTQLSVL.